These 4 T cell receptor beta chains were sequenced from one sample in a study of blood T cell repertoires in COVID-19. TCRdb keeps only in-frame clones here, not all; method: immunoSEQ multiplex PCR. This table has about 43,000 clones, about four fifths appearing once. Sequences were obtained from peripheral blood. The receptors here all came from a woman in her sixties or seventies with acute or convalescent COVID-19.

The chain combines TRBV14 with TRBJ2-7; 7 bases agree with TRBD2. The CDR3 length is 13 residues. Trimming cost V 1 base and J 4 bases; bases outside gene matches: 1. CDR1 SGHDN and CDR2 FVKESK come from the germline V gene. The CDR3 DNA follows: TGTGCCAGCAGCCAAGGCGGGGGTTACGAGCAGTACTTC. As protein: CASSQGGGYEQYF.

This chain links TRBV5-1 with TRBJ1-6; perhaps TRBD1 as D (6 bases). V was cut by 5 bases and J by 5 bases, with 8 bases left in between. The length of the CDR3 is 13 residues. Germline lookup yields CDR1 SGHRS and CDR2 YFSETQ. CDR3 amino acids: CASRRQDNSPLHF. The CDR3, as DNA: TGCGCCAGCAGACGACAGGATAATTCACCCCTCCACTTT. Filled out from reference TRBV5-1 and TRBJ1-6, the complete variable domain reads KAGVTQTPRYLIKTRGQQVTLSCSPISGHRSVSWYQQTPGQGLQFLFEYFSETQRNKGNFPGRFSGRQFSNSRSEMNVSTLELGDSALYLCASRRQDNSPLHFGNGTRLTVT.

This clone was counted between two and nine times. The gene calls are TRBV4-3 and TRBJ2-5; TRBD2 matches 11 bases. This CDR3 has 16 amino acids. Germline V gives CDR1 LGHNA, CDR2 YSLEER. V dropped 3 bases and J dropped 4; count of bases not matched to a gene: 7. CDR3 DNA sequence: TGCGCCAGCAGCCAGTTAGCGGGGGGGATTACAGAGACCCAGTACTTC. Translating it yields CASSQLAGGITETQYF.

V usage is TRBV5-1 and J usage is TRBJ2-5, with 8 bases fitting TRBD1. The CDR3 contains 14 residues. CDR1 SGHRS and CDR2 YFSETQ come from the germline V gene. V gave up 4 bases and J gave up 4 bases; unmatched junction bases: 6. CDR3 loop: CASSPGRGRETQYF. The CDR3 region has the DNA TGCGCCAGCAGCCCTGGCAGGGGGCGAGAGACCCAGTACTTC.